This T cell receptor beta chain was identified during a study of blood T cell repertoires in COVID-19. For the study at large: T cells, B-cell-depleted T cells, or PBMCs provided the cDNA or gDNA that served as material.

The sample holds a few counts of this clone. Germline CDR1 reads SNHLY; CDR2 reads FYNNEI. Trimming stripped 3 bases from V and 7 bases from J, with 7 bases between. This CDR3 is built from 12 residues. Profiled with immunoSEQ multiplex PCR; TCRdb holds only in-frame clones, not every one. The repertoire holds under 200,000 clones, almost 85% seen once, with roughly 2.5% in the top ten. The chain uses TRBV2 and TRBJ2-1, with D hard to call. This clonotype was sampled from a woman over 75 with COVID-19, enrolled during active disease. What was sequenced was peripheral blood. The CDR3 coding sequence is TGTGCCAGCAGTGACGGTCGGAATGAGCAGTTCTTC. Amino acids: CASSDGRNEQFF. The variable domain in full, completed from reference TRBV2 and TRBJ2-1, reads EPEVTQTPSHQVTQMGQEVILRCVPISNHLYFYWYRQILGQKVEFLVSFYNNEISEKSEIFDDQFSVERPDGSNFTLKIRSTKLEDSAMYFCASSDGRNEQFFGPGTRLTVL.